Sequencing of this T cell receptor (beta chain) was carried out in a study of lymphopenia after photon versus proton radiotherapy. Study results and limitations: Proton therapy kept repertoires fairly stable, unlike photons, which gained effector/memory cells. A bigger post-nadir fall in TCR diversity correlated inversely with survival time in deceased patients. Survival link was tested only in deceased patients; proton benefit remains a possibility.

As regards this clone: What it binds is not known.

Profiling relied on immunoSEQ multiplex PCR, and the TCRdb table lists in-frame clones only, not all of them. The data hold 50,000 to 75,000 clones, with approximately 84% observed a single time. This TCR came from a man aged 35-49 years with gastric cancer. Sample: peripheral blood, taken from a patient treated with photon-based radiotherapy.

CDR3 protein: CASSLLLGQFF. The CDR3 DNA reads TGTGCCAGCAGCTTGTTGCTAGGGCAGTTCTTC. The chain is built from TRBV5-8 and TRBJ2-1; D remains ambiguous. CDR3 size: 11 residues. Germline V gene sequence: CDR1 SGHTS, CDR2 YDEGEE. Deletions cut 1 base from V and 12 bases from J, with 8 bases between.